Below are 31 T cell receptor beta chains sequenced from a single sample in a study of beta chain features in type 1 diabetes. Sequenced material consisted of expressed TCRB transcripts (all of the isolated RNA was reverse transcribed). TCRdb keeps only in-frame clones here, not all; method: immunoSEQ multiplex PCR. The table has 40,000 to 60,000 clones, approximately 60% seen once. These receptors lack a known antigen. Findings and limits, study-wide: Shorter TCRB CDR3s, moderately but significantly so, marked every one of the four CD4+ subsets in Type 1 diabetes patients.

Sequencing was performed on stem cell memory CD4+ T cells from blood. These receptors were taken from a woman aged 25 to 39 with type 1 diabetes.

The CDR3 DNA reads TGTGCCAGCAGCTTACCCCGACAGGTCGGCACTGAAGCTTTCTTT. Its protein product is CASSLPRQVGTEAFF. The rearrangement links TRBV7-9 to TRBJ1-1, with D possibly being TRBD1 (6 bases). CDR1 and CDR2 (germline): SEHNR, FQNEAQ (reference sequence). The V gene lost 2 bases and the J gene lost 4 bases, with 14 bases spanning the gap. The CDR3 runs to 15 residues.

The chain uses TRBV5-6 and TRBJ2-5, with D possibly being TRBD2 (6 bases). The CDR3 covers 14 residues. Germline lookup yields CDR1 SGHDT and CDR2 YYEEEE. Trimming pared 2 bases from V and 4 bases from J, leaving 12 bases between. CDR3 region: CASSLSGVVETQYF. The CDR3, as DNA: TGTGCCAGCAGCTTATCGGGAGTGGTAGAGACCCAGTACTTC. Full variable domain (missing parts from reference TRBV5-6 and TRBJ2-5): DAGVTQSPTHLIKTRGQQVTLRCSPKSGHDTVSWYQQALGQGPQFIFQYYEEEERQRGNFPDRFSGHQFPNYSSELNVNALLLGDSALYLCASSLSGVVETQYFGPGTRLLVL.

This clone was seen just once. The rearrangement joins TRBV2 to TRBJ2-7; tentative D call: TRBD1 (5 bases). V gave up 4 bases and J gave up 6 bases, with 7 bases separating them. This CDR3 has 11 amino acids. Germline V CDR1 and CDR2: SNHLY, FYNNEI. The CDR3: CASSVRVEQYF. The CDR3, as DNA: TGTGCCAGCAGTGTCAGGGTCGAGCAGTACTTC.

The V call is TRBV6-1, the J call TRBJ2-5; 9 positions agree with TRBD2. V lost 2 bases and J lost 2; bases outside the gene matches: 9. From germline, CDR1 is MNHNS and CDR2 SASEGT. The CDR3 length is 17 residues. CDR3 nucleotide sequence: TGTGCCAGCAGTGAAACGAGGGGACTAGCCAGACAAGAGACCCAGTACTTC. This codes for CASSETRGLARQETQYF.

The chain carries TRBV5-1 and TRBJ2-5, with 7 bases lining up with TRBD2. The V and J ends lost 4 bases and 5 bases, in that order; junction bases with no gene match: 17. Germline CDR1 and CDR2: SGHRS and YFSETQ. The length of the CDR3 is 17 residues. The CDR3 sequence: CASSPSGLAAYGETQYF. CDR3 sequence (DNA): TGCGCCAGCAGCCCCTCGGGGCTAGCGGCCTACGGCGAGACCCAGTACTTC.

The rearrangement joins TRBV11-2 to TRBJ2-3; 12 bases are shared with TRBD2. Per germline, CDR1 SGHAT and CDR2 FQNNGV. The ends lost 4 bases at V and 6 bases at J; junction bases unmatched: 8. This CDR3 is 16 amino acids long. This CDR3 is CASSSWTSGNWDTQYF. CDR3 nucleotide sequence: TGTGCCAGCAGCTCGTGGACTAGCGGGAATTGGGATACGCAGTATTTT.

Here the CDR3 reads CSVEALEWGGSTGGELFF. Written as DNA, the CDR3 is TGCAGCGTTGAAGCGCTGGAGTGGGGCGGGAGTACGGGCGGGGAGCTGTTTTTT. The J gene is TRBJ2-2, the V gene TRBV29-1; 7 bases agree with TRBD2. With 1 base clipped from V and 7 bases from J, the junction kept 18 bases outside the gene matches. This CDR3 region has 18 residues. Germline CDR1 is SQVTM and CDR2 is ANQGSEA.

The CDR3 DNA sequence: TGTGCCAGCAGTTACGAACCGGGACAGGCGTACTATGGCTACACCTTC. It translates to CASSYEPGQAYYGYTF. V usage is TRBV6-5 and J usage is TRBJ1-2, with 8 bases identical to TRBD1. The CDR3 covers 16 residues. J was trimmed by 3 bases and V by 2 bases; bases with no gene match: 8. Looked up from germline, CDR1 is MNHEY and CDR2 is SVGAGI.

The rearrangement uses TRBV7-9 and TRBJ2-7; perhaps TRBD1 as D (5 bases). In germline, CDR1 is SEHNR, CDR2 FQNEAQ (reference sequence). The V and J ends lost 5 bases and 12 bases respectively, with 17 bases between them. The CDR3 has 12 amino acids. Here the CDR3 reads CASSAIQGSWYF. DNA of the CDR3: TGTGCCAGCAGCGCAATCCAGGGATCTTGGTACTTC.

This clone was recorded only once. This chain connects TRBV28 to TRBJ1-2, with 7 bases lining up with TRBD1. Germline V gene lookup returns CDR1 MDHEN and CDR2 SYDVKM. The CDR3 is 16 amino acids. The V segment lost 5 bases and the J segment 0 bases; nucleotides outside the gene matches: 9. The CDR3 loop reads CASSRTGTATNYGYTF. The CDR3 DNA follows: TGTGCCAGCAGTCGCACTGGGACAGCGACTAACTATGGCTACACCTTC.

The J gene is TRBJ2-1, the V gene TRBV9; D may be TRBD1 (5 bases). This CDR3 region has 17 residues. Germline-derived CDR1 and CDR2 are SGDLS and YYNGEE. V was cut by 0 bases and J by 1 base, with 14 bases left in between. The CDR3 nucleotides read TGTGCCAGCAGCGTAGATGGGGCCCTTGGGTCCTACAATGAGCAGTTCTTC. This gives the protein CASSVDGALGSYNEQFF. Using reference TRBV9 and TRBJ2-1 for the parts outside the CDR3, the full variable domain is DSGVTQTPKHLITATGQRVTLRCSPRSGDLSVYWYQQSLDQGLQFLIQYYNGEERAKGNILERFSAQQFPDLHSELNLSSLELGDSALYFCASSVDGALGSYNEQFFGPGTRLTVL.

V gene TRBV5-1 combines with J gene TRBJ2-4; unclear D gene. Trimming cost V 4 bases and J 0 bases, with 17 bases left between them. Per germline, CDR1 SGHRS and CDR2 YFSETQ. The CDR3 sequence is 17 residues long. The CDR3 protein is CASSPTSLELAKNIQYF. For the CDR3, the DNA is TGCGCCAGCAGCCCCACCTCGCTGGAGCTAGCCAAAAACATTCAGTACTTC. Complete variable domain (other parts from reference TRBV5-1 and TRBJ2-4): KAGVTQTPRYLIKTRGQQVTLSCSPISGHRSVSWYQQTPGQGLQFLFEYFSETQRNKGNFPGRFSGRQFSNSRSEMNVSTLELGDSALYLCASSPTSLELAKNIQYFGAGTRLSVL.

The chain employs TRBV7-9 and TRBJ2-1, with D uncertain. This CDR3 spans 11 amino acids. The germline CDR1 and CDR2 sequences are SEHNR and FQNEAQ (reference sequence). Trimming took 5 bases from V and 5 from J, leaving 4 bases between them. The CDR3 region has the DNA TGTGCCAGCAGCGTCAACAATGAGCAGTTCTTC. This codes for CASSVNNEQFF. The whole variable domain, remainder taken from reference TRBV7-9 and TRBJ2-1, is DTGVSQNPRHKITKRGQNVTFRCDPISEHNRLYWYRQTLGQGPEFLTYFQNEAQLEKSRLLSDRFSAERPKGSFSTLEIQRTEQGDSAMYLCASSVNNEQFFGPGTRLTVL.

Only one count was recorded for this clone. The gene calls are TRBV2 and TRBJ2-7; tentatively, D is TRBD1 (6 bases). The germline V gene has CDR1 SNHLY and CDR2 FYNNEI. V was clipped by 2 bases and J by 6 bases, with 14 bases between them. The CDR3 runs to 14 residues. For the CDR3, the DNA is TGTGCCAGCAGTGAAACGTTTGTCAGGGGCGAGCAGTACTTC. Residues: CASSETFVRGEQYF.

The chain combines TRBV5-4 with TRBJ2-3; D gene ambiguous. V shed 3 bases and J shed 0 bases, with 8 bases lying between them. Looked up from germline, CDR1 is SGHNT and CDR2 is YYREEE (reference sequence). This CDR3 comprises 14 residues. The CDR3 protein is CASSYDSSTDTQYF. The DNA of the CDR3 is TGTGCCAGCAGCTATGACTCTAGCACAGATACGCAGTATTTT.

The chain couples TRBV18 to TRBJ1-2, with TRBD1 matching 11 bases. The germline V gene encodes CDR1 KGHSH and CDR2 LQKENI. CDR3 length: 15 residues. The trim removed 2 bases at V and 3 bases at J, leaving 2 bases unmatched. The CDR3 DNA follows: TGTGCCAGCTCACCAAGGACAGGGGGCGACTATGGCTACACCTTC. Encoded protein: CASSPRTGGDYGYTF.

The rearrangement links TRBV9 to TRBJ2-1, with D tentatively TRBD2 (6 bases). Trimming shortened V by 0 bases and J by 4 bases, and 20 bases separated the two germline ends. CDR3 length: 18 residues. Germline V gene data show CDR1 as SGDLS and CDR2 as YYNGEE. This CDR3 is CASSVGGDGKNVYNEQFF. The CDR3 DNA reads as TGTGCCAGCAGCGTAGGCGGGGATGGGAAAAATGTTTACAATGAGCAGTTCTTC.

The gene calls are TRBV19 and TRBJ2-6, with D perhaps matching TRBD2 (6 bases). This CDR3 region has 15 residues. Germline V lookup: CDR1 LNHDA, CDR2 SQIVND (reference sequence). Trimming took off 9 bases at V and 4 bases at J, with 16 bases between the two ends. The CDR3 region has the DNA TGTGCCAGCCTAGCGACCGACGCAGGGGCCAACGTCCTGACTTTC. Translating gives CASLATDAGANVLTF.

This chain uses TRBV7-9 with TRBJ1-2, with a tentative D call TRBD1 (5 bases). The V end lost 5 bases, the J end lost 2 bases, and 9 bases lay between the germline ends. The CDR3 runs to 13 residues. CDR1 SEHNR and CDR2 FQNEAQ come from the germline V gene (reference sequence). Written as DNA, the CDR3 is TGTGCCAGCAGCCTACAGGAAAACTATGGCTACACCTTC. As protein: CASSLQENYGYTF.

The chain joins TRBV5-4 to TRBJ1-2, with 10 bases matching TRBD1. CDR1 and CDR2 from the germline V gene are SGHNT and YYREEE (reference sequence). This CDR3 region has 16 residues. Germline trimming cut 4 bases from V and 0 bases from J; bases unmatched to any gene: 6. CDR3 nucleotides: TGTGCCAGCAGCACAGGACAGGGGGACCCTAACTATGGCTACACCTTC. Amino acids: CASSTGQGDPNYGYTF.

This rearrangement joins TRBV5-1 to TRBJ1-5; a possible D gene is TRBD1 (5 bases). The germline V gene has CDR1 SGHRS and CDR2 YFSETQ. Trimming pared 4 bases from V and 4 bases from J, leaving 15 bases between. The CDR3 contains 15 residues. The CDR3, as DNA: TGCGCCAGCAGCGCCGGGGGACTAAGTAATCAGCCCCAGCATTTT. It translates to CASSAGGLSNQPQHF.

The V gene is TRBV4-2, the J gene TRBJ2-1, with 12 bases fitting TRBD2. Looked up from germline, CDR1 is LGHNA and CDR2 is YNFKEQ. This CDR3 has 18 amino acids. V was pared by 0 bases and J by 10 bases, with 13 bases of the junction left unmatched. CDR3 coding DNA: TGTGCCAGCAGCCAAGATCGGGGGCTAGCGGGAGGGGGAGGGGAGCAGTTCTTC. Translating gives CASSQDRGLAGGGGEQFF.

The gene calls are TRBV29-1 and TRBJ2-2; D possibly corresponds to TRBD2 (5 bases). Germline V gives CDR1 SQVTM, CDR2 ANQGSEA. This CDR3 has 13 residues. V lost 7 bases and J lost 3, with 12 bases in between. The CDR3 region is CSGGAYDTGELFF. DNA of the CDR3: TGCAGCGGGGGAGCGTACGACACCGGGGAGCTGTTTTTT.

V usage is TRBV6-6 and J usage is TRBJ1-1; D call uncertain. V was clipped by 6 bases and J by 1 base, with 12 bases between them. This CDR3 comprises 14 residues. Germline V gives CDR1 MNHNY, CDR2 SVGAGI (reference sequence). The CDR3 DNA follows: TGTGCCAGCAGGCCCCGAGGGCAGAACACTGAAGCTTTCTTT. It translates to CASRPRGQNTEAFF.

The gene calls are TRBV18 and TRBJ2-3; D is unresolved. This CDR3 is built from 13 residues. The V end was cut by 1 base, the J end by 4 bases, with 6 bases between. Per germline, CDR1 KGHSH and CDR2 LQKENI. CDR3 residues: CASSPQDSDTQYF. CDR3 sequence (DNA): TGTGCCAGCTCACCACAAGACTCAGATACGCAGTATTTT.

This chain links TRBV28 with TRBJ1-3; D ambiguous. V was pared by 8 bases and J by 0 bases, with 17 bases between. The germline CDR1 and CDR2 sequences are MDHEN and SYDVKM. The CDR3 extends over 16 amino acids. CDR3 sequence reads: CASASGGPYSGNTIYF. The DNA of the CDR3 is TGTGCCAGCGCTTCAGGTGGGCCCTACTCTGGAAACACCATATATTTT.

V is TRBV15 and J is TRBJ1-5; perhaps TRBD1 as D (5 bases). V lost 1 base to trimming and J lost 7 bases, with 11 bases between them. The length of the CDR3 is 14 residues. Looked up from germline, CDR1 is LNHNV and CDR2 is YYDKDF (reference sequence). The CDR3 spells CATSRVRSGQPQHF. DNA for the CDR3: TGTGCCACCAGCAGAGTACGGTCAGGGCAGCCCCAGCATTTT.

V is TRBV27 and J is TRBJ1-1, with TRBD1 identical over 8 bases. CDR1 and CDR2 from the germline V gene are MNHEY and SMNVEV (reference sequence). This CDR3 spans 15 amino acids. V gave up 5 bases and J gave up 3 bases; unmatched junction bases: 8. CDR3 loop: CASSDQGAIYTEAFF. The CDR3, as DNA: TGTGCCAGCAGTGACCAGGGGGCTATCTACACTGAAGCTTTCTTT.

V is TRBV2 and J is TRBJ1-1; TRBD1 is a possible D gene (6 bases). Trimming removed 6 bases at V and 4 bases at J, with 15 bases between. Germline CDR1 and CDR2: SNHLY and FYNNEI. CDR3 length equals 14 residues. The CDR3 region is CASSLQGFSTEAFF. CDR3 in DNA: TGTGCCAGCAGCCTACAGGGATTTAGCACTGAAGCTTTCTTT.

The V call is TRBV14, the J call TRBJ2-3; D gene uncertain. The germline V gene encodes CDR1 SGHDN and CDR2 FVKESK. The germline V and J ends were trimmed by 3 bases and 4 bases, with 11 bases remaining between them. This CDR3 has 14 amino acids. The CDR3 spells CASSHYVSPDTQYF. The DNA of the CDR3 is TGTGCCAGCAGCCATTATGTTAGTCCAGATACGCAGTATTTT.

This chain links TRBV6-6 with TRBJ2-7, with D perhaps matching TRBD1 (5 bases). Per germline, CDR1 MNHNY and CDR2 SVGAGI (reference sequence). The length of the CDR3 is 14 residues. Trimming removed 10 bases at V and 3 bases at J, with 19 bases between. CDR3 nucleotides: TGTGCCACCCGACAGAAGACGGAGAACTACGAGCAGTACTTC. It encodes CATRQKTENYEQYF.